This T cell receptor beta chain appears in the sequencing data of a study of CD8 T cells in Susac syndrome. The multiple sclerosis controls were treatment-naive patients affected by stable or active relapsing-remitting disease. It was negative isolation that provided the CD8+ and CD4+ T cells, whereas TEMRA cells were enriched by FACS. Trimming removed 3 bases from V and 7 bases from J; junction bases left unmatched: 10. CDR3 size: 15 residues. Germline V lookup: CDR1 DFQATT, CDR2 SNEGSKA (reference sequence). Roughly 0.45 to 1 ug RNA was reverse transcribed with random hexamers. The authors amplified TCR beta CDR3 across 54 Vbeta and 13 Jbeta using immunoSEQ multiplex PCR. TCRdb called the immunoSEQ multiplex PCR reads again in MiXCR, with one record for every CDR3 protein. The sample lists about 430,000 distinct CDR3 sequences, more than 80% seen once, with about 0.1% in the top ten.

This TCR came from a human donor with multiple sclerosis. The chain links TRBV20-1 to TRBJ2-1, with 9 bases identical to TRBD2. Sequences were obtained from CD8+ T cells from PBMCs. The CDR3 DNA is TGCAGTGCTAGCGTAAGGCGGGAGGGGGGTAATGAGCAGTTCTTC. This sequence encodes CSASVRREGGNEQFF.